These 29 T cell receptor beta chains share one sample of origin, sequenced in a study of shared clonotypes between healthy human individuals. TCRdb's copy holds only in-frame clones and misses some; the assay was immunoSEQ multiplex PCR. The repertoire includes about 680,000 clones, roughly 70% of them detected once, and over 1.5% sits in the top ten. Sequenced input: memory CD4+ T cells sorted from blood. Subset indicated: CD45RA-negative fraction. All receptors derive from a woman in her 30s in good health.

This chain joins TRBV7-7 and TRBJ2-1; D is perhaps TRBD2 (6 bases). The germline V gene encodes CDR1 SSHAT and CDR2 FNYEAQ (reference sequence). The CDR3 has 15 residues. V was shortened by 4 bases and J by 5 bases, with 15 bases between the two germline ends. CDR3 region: CASSSTPLANNEQFF. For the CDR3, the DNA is TGTGCCAGCAGCTCTACTCCCCTAGCGAACAATGAGCAGTTCTTC.

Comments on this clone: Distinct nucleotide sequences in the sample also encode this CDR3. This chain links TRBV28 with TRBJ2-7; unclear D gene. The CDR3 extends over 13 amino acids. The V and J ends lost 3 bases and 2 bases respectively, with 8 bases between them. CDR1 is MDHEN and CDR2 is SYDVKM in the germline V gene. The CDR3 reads CASSLLGPYEQYF. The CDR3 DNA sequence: TGTGCCAGCAGTTTGCTGGGTCCCTACGAGCAGTACTTC. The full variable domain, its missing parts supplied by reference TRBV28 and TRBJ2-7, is DVKVTQSSRYLVKRTGEKVFLECVQDMDHENMFWYRQDPGLGLRLIYFSYDVKMKEKGDIPEGYSVSREKKERFSLILESASTNQTSMYLCASSLLGPYEQYFGPGTRLTVT.

This chain's CDR3 is CASSQAGSFNEKLFF. DNA of the CDR3: TGTGCCAGCAGCCAAGCTGGCAGCTTTAATGAAAAACTGTTTTTT. The chain carries TRBV14 and TRBJ1-4; D is uncertain. Germline CDR1 reads SGHDN; CDR2 reads FVKESK. Trimming took off 1 base at V and 4 bases at J, with 10 bases between the two ends. This CDR3 is built from 15 residues.

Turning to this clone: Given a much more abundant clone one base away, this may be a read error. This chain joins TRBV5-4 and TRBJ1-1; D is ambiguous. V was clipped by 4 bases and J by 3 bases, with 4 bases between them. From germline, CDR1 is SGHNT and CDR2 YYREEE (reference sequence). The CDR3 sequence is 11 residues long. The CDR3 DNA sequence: TGTGCCAGCAGCCGGGACACTGAAGCTTTCTTT. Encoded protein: CASSRDTEAFF. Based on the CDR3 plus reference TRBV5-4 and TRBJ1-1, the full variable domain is ETGVTQSPTHLIKTRGQQVTLRCSSQSGHNTVSWYQQALGQGPQFIFQYYREEENGRGNFPPRFSGLQFPNYSSELNVNALELDDSALYLCASSRDTEAFFGQGTRLTVV.

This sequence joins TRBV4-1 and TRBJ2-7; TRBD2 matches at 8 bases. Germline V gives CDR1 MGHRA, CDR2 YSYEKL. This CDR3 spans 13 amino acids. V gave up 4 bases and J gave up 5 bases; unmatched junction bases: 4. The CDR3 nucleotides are TGCGCCAGCAGCCTGGGGACTAGTCACGAGCAGTACTTC. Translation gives CASSLGTSHEQYF.

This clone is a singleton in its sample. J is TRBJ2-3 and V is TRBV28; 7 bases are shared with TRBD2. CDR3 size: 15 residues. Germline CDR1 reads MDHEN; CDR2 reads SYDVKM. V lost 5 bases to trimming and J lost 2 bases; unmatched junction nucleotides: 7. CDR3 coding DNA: TGTGCCAGCAGTGTACAACTAGCGTTCACAGATACGCAGTATTTT. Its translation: CASSVQLAFTDTQYF.

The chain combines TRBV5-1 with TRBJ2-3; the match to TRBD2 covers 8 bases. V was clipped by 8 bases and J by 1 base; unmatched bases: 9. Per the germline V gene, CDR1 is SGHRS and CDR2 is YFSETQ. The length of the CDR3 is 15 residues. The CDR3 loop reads CASEDSTSGTDTQYF. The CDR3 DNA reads TGCGCCAGTGAAGATTCGACTAGCGGCACAGATACGCAGTATTTT.

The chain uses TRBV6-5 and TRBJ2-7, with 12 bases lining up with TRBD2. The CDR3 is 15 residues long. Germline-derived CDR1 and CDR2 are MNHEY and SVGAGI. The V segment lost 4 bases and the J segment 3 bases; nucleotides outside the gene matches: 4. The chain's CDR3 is CASSSATSGSYEQYF. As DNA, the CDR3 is TGTGCCAGCAGTTCGGCGACTAGCGGGAGCTACGAGCAGTACTTC.

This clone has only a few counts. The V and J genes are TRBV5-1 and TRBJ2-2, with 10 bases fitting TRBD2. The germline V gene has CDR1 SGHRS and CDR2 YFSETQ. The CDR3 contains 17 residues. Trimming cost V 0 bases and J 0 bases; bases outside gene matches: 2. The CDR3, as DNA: TGCGCCAGCAGCTTGGGCCTAGCGGGAGCGAACACCGGGGAGCTGTTTTTT. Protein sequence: CASSLGLAGANTGELFF.

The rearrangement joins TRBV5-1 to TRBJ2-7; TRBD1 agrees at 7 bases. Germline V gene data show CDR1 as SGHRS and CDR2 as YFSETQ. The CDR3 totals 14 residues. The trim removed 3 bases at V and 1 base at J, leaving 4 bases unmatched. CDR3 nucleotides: TGCGCCAGCAGCTGGATGACAGGGTCCTACGAGCAGTACTTC. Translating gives CASSWMTGSYEQYF.

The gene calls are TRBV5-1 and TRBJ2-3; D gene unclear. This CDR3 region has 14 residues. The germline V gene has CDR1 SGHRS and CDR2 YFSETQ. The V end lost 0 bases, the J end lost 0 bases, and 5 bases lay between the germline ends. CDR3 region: CASSLVGSTDTQYF. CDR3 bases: TGCGCCAGCAGCTTGGTCGGGAGCACAGATACGCAGTATTTT.

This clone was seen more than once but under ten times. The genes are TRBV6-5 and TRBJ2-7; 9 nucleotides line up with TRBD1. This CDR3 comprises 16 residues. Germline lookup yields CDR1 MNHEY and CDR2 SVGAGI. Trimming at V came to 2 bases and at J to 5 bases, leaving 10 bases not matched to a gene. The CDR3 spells CASSYPGTGWEHEQYF. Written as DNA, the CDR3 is TGTGCCAGCAGTTACCCAGGGACAGGGTGGGAGCACGAGCAGTACTTC.

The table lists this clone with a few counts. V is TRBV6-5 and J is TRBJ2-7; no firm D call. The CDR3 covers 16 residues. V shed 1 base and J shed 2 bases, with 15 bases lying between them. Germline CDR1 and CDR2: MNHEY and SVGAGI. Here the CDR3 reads CASSYYSVSRPYEQYF. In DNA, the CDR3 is TGTGCCAGCAGTTACTACTCCGTCAGCAGACCCTACGAGCAGTACTTC.

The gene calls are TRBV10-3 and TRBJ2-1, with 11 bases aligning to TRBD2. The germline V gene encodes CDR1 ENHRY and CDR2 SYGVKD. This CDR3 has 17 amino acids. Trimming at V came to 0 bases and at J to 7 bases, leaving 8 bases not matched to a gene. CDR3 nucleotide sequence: TGTGCCATCAGTGAGTCCGCGGGACTAGCGGACCAGAATGAGCAGTTCTTC. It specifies CAISESAGLADQNEQFF.

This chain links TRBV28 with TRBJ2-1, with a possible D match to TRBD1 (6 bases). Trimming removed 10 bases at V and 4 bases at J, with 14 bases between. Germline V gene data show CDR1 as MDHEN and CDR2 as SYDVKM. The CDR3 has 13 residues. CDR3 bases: TGTGCCACTAAGGGACACCCATACAATGAGCAGTTCTTC. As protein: CATKGHPYNEQFF.

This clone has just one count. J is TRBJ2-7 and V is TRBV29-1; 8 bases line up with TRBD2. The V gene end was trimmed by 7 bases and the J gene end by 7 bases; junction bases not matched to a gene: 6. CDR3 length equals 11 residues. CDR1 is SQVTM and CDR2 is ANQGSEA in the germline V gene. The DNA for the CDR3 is TGCAGCGCCCACCGGGGGGGGGAGCAGTACTTC. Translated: CSAHRGGEQYF.

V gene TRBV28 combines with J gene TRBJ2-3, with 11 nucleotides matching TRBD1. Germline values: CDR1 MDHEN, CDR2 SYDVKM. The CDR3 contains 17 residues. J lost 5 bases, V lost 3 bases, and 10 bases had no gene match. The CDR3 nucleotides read TGTGCCAGCAGTTTCGACCCCGGACAGGGGGCTAAAGATACGCAGTATTTT. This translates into CASSFDPGQGAKDTQYF.

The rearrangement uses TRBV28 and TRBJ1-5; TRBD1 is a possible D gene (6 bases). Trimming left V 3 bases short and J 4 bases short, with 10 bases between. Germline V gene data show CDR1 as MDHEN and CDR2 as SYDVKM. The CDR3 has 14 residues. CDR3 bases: TGTGCCAGCAGTTTTGTGGGGGCGAATCAGCCCCAGCATTTT. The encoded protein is CASSFVGANQPQHF.

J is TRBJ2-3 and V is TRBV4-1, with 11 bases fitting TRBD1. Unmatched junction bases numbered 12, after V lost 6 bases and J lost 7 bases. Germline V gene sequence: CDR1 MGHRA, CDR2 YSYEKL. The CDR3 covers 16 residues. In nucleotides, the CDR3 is TGCGCCAGCAGGCCCCCCGGGACAGGGGGTAAAAATACGCAGTATTTT. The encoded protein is CASRPPGTGGKNTQYF.

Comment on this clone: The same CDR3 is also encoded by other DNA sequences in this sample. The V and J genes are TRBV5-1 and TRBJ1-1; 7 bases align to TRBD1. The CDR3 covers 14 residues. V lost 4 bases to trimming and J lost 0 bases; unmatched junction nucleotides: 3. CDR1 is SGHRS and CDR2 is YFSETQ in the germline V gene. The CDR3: CASSQGTVNTEAFF. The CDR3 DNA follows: TGCGCCAGCAGCCAGGGGACAGTGAACACTGAAGCTTTCTTT. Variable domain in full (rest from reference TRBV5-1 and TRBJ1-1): KAGVTQTPRYLIKTRGQQVTLSCSPISGHRSVSWYQQTPGQGLQFLFEYFSETQRNKGNFPGRFSGRQFSNSRSEMNVSTLELGDSALYLCASSQGTVNTEAFFGQGTRLTVV.

The CDR3 nucleotides are TGTGCCAGCAGTGACCGGGGTTGGTTAGAGACCCAGTACTTC. It is translated as CASSDRGWLETQYF. The gene calls are TRBV25-1 and TRBJ2-5; possibly TRBD2 for D (5 bases). V lost 3 bases to trimming and J lost 4 bases, with 12 bases between them. The CDR3 length is 14 residues. Germline V gene sequence: CDR1 MGHDK, CDR2 SYGVNS.

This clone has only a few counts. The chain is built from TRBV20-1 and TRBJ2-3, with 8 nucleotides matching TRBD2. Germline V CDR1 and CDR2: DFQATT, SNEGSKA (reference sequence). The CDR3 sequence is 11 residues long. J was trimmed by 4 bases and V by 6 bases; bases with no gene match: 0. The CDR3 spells CSAGRADTQYF. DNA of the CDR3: TGCAGTGCCGGGAGGGCAGATACGCAGTATTTT.

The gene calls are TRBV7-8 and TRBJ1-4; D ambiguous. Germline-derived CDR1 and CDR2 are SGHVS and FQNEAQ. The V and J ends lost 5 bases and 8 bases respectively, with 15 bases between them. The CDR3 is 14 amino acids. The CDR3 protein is CASSPWQPREKLFF. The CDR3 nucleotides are TGTGCCAGCAGCCCCTGGCAGCCCAGGGAAAAACTGTTTTTT.

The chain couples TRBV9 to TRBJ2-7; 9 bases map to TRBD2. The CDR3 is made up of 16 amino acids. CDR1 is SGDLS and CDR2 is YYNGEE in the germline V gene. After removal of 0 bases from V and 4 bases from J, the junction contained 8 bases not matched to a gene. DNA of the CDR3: TGTGCCAGCAGCGTAGGAGGTAGCGGGAGTTTTTACGAGCAGTACTTC. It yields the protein CASSVGGSGSFYEQYF.

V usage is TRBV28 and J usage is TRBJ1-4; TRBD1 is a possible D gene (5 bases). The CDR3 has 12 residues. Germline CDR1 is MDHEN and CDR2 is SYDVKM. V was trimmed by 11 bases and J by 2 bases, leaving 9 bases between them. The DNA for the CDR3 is TGTGCCGTTCAGGGCACTAATGAAAAACTGTTTTTT. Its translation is CAVQGTNEKLFF.

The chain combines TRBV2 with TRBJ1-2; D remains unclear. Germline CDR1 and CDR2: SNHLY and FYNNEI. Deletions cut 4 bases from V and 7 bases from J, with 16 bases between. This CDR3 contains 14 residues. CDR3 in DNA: TGTGCCAGCAGTGCCAGTGGGCGCCTCCTTGGCTACACCTTC. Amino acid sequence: CASSASGRLLGYTF.

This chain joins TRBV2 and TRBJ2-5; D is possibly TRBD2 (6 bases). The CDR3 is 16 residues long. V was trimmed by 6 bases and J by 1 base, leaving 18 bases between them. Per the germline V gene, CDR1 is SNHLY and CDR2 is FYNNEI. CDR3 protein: CASSPGRQTSQETQYF. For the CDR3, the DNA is TGTGCCAGCAGCCCAGGGAGGCAAACCAGCCAAGAGACCCAGTACTTC.

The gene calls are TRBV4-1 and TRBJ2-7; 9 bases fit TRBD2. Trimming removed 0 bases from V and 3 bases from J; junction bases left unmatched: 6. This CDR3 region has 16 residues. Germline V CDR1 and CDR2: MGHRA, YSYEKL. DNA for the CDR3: TGCGCCAGCAGCCAAGATCAGGGTAGCGGGGGCTACGAGCAGTACTTC. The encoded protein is CASSQDQGSGGYEQYF.

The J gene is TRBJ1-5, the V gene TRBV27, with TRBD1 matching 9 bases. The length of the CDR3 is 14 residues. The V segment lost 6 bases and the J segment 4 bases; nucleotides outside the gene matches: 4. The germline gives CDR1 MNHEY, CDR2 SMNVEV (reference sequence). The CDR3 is CASRTGTGNQPQHF. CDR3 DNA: TGTGCCAGCAGGACCGGGACAGGGAATCAGCCCCAGCATTTT.